This T cell receptor beta chain was found in a study of cytomegalovirus exposure and HLA in healthy donors. The CDR3 runs to 15 residues. Per the germline V gene, CDR1 is MNHEY and CDR2 is SMNVEV (reference sequence). V gave up 3 bases and J gave up 5 bases; unmatched junction bases: 9. General study results and limits: TRBV6-2, TRBV6-3 and other indistinguishable V segments were excluded. Productive rates of about 90% or about 30% were seen for most TCR beta V segments in an earlier analysis. Rarity held for most TCR sequences, but there were some public TCRs that occurred in many donors. HLA alleles were associated with 18,000 or so TCR beta sequences in a later analysis at 0.05 false discovery rate.

The study ran its PCR with 60 Vbeta and 13 Jbeta primers. The assay was immunoSEQ multiplex PCR, and TCRdb's table has in-frame clones only and misses some. Of about 230,000 clones in the sample, more than 70% were seen once. Comment on this clone: Antigen unknown.

The rearrangement uses TRBV27 and TRBJ1-2, with 7 positions matching TRBD1. This TCR came from a boy aged 5 to 17 in good health and CMV-seronegative. The sequencing input was PBMCs. CDR3 DNA: TGTGCCAGCAGTTTTATCGGGACAGTAGAGTATGGCTACACCTTC. It is translated as CASSFIGTVEYGYTF.